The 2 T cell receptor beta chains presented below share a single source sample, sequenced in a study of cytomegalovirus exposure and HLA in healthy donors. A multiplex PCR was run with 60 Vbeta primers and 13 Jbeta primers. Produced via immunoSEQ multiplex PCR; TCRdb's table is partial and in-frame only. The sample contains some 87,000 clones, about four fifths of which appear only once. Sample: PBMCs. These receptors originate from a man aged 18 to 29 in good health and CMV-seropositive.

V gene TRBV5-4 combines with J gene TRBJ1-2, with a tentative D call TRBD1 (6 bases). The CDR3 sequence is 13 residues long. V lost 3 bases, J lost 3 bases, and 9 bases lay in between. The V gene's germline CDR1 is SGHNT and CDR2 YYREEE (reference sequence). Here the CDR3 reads CASSWGGHYGYTF. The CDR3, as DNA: TGTGCCAGCAGCTGGGGGGGGCACTATGGCTACACCTTC.

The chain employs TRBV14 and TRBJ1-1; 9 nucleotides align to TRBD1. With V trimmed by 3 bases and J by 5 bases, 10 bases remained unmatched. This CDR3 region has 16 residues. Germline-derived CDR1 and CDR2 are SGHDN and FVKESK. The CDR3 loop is CASSHVQGALLTEAFF. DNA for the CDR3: TGTGCCAGCAGCCACGTACAGGGGGCTTTGTTGACTGAAGCTTTCTTT.